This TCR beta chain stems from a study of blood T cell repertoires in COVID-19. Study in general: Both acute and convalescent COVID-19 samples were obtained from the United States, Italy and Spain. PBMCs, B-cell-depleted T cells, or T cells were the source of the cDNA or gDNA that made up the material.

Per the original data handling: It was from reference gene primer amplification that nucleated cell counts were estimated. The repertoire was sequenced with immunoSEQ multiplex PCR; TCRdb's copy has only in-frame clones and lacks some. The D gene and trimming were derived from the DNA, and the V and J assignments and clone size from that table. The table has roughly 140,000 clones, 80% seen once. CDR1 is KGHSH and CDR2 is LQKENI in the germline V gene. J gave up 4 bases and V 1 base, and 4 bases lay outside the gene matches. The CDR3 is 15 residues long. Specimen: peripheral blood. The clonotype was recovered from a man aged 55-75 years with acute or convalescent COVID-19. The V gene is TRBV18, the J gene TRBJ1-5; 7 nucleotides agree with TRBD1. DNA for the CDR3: TGTGCCAGCTCACCACAGGCAGGGGGGAATCAGCCCCAGCATTTT. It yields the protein CASSPQAGGNQPQHF.